Shown below are 21 T cell receptor beta chains from a single sample sequenced in a study of OX40 agonist ivuxolimab in advanced cancers. The data were produced by immunoSEQ multiplex PCR, yet TCRdb's version contains in-frame clones alone and is incomplete. The repertoire has some 100,000 clones, approximately 81% of them found once; the top ten carry 0.95% to 1.3%. The specimen was CD4+ or CD8+ T cells sorted from blood, collected in a trial of the OX40 agonist ivuxolimab. The receptors derive from an adult with an advanced solid tumor such as melanoma, head and neck, liver or kidney cancer.

The chain has TRBV10-3 and TRBJ1-5; the match to TRBD1 covers 8 bases. The CDR3 is 14 residues long. Trimming removed 6 bases from V and 3 bases from J; junction bases left unmatched: 4. The V gene's germline CDR1 is ENHRY and CDR2 SYGVKD. For the CDR3, the DNA is TGTGCCATCAGACAGACAGGGGACAATCAGCCCCAGCATTTT. It specifies CAIRQTGDNQPQHF.

The rearrangement uses TRBV4-1 and TRBJ1-5, with a possible D match to TRBD1 (5 bases). Germline CDR1 reads MGHRA; CDR2 reads YSYEKL. This CDR3 is 14 amino acids long. V was clipped by 0 bases and J by 11 bases, with 14 bases between them. CDR3 protein: CASSQDISTASQHF. CDR3 DNA sequence: TGCGCCAGCAGCCAAGATATATCGACAGCGTCCCAGCATTTT.

This sequence joins TRBV2 and TRBJ2-2; possible D gene TRBD2, 5 bases. The V end was cut by 1 base, the J end by 5 bases, with 11 bases between. This CDR3 has 15 amino acids. Germline V gives CDR1 SNHLY, CDR2 FYNNEI. The CDR3 loop reads CASSEGGVGTGELFF. The CDR3, as DNA: TGTGCCAGCAGTGAAGGGGGAGTAGGAACCGGGGAGCTGTTTTTT.

This chain uses TRBV27 with TRBJ1-6, with TRBD1 matching 7 bases. The CDR3 extends over 14 amino acids. Germline V lookup: CDR1 MNHEY, CDR2 SMNVEV (reference sequence). Germline trimming cut 6 bases from V and 6 bases from J; bases unmatched to any gene: 5. CDR3 loop: CASSLRDSNSPLHF. CDR3 coding DNA: TGTGCCAGCAGCCTTAGGGACAGTAATTCACCCCTCCACTTT.

A note on this clone: At the DNA level, this CDR3 is encoded by other sequences in the same sample as well. The rearrangement joins TRBV18 to TRBJ1-5, with D unclear. Trimming removed 2 bases at V and 5 bases at J, with 7 bases between. CDR1 is KGHSH and CDR2 is LQKENI in the germline V gene. The length of the CDR3 is 13 residues. This CDR3 is CASSPGRDQPQHF. The CDR3 region has the DNA TGTGCCAGCTCACCAGGGAGGGATCAGCCCCAGCATTTT.

The sample holds one count of this clone. This chain uses TRBV28 with TRBJ2-7, with unresolved D. The V end lost 6 bases, the J end lost 4 bases, and 7 bases lay between the germline ends. Germline values: CDR1 MDHEN, CDR2 SYDVKM. The CDR3 runs 11 residues. This CDR3 is CASRLKYEQYF. CDR3 in DNA: TGTGCCAGCAGGCTAAAATACGAGCAGTACTTC.

The chain combines TRBV7-2 with TRBJ2-7; D is ambiguous. CDR1 and CDR2 (germline): SGHTA, FQGNSA. V was trimmed by 5 bases and J by 0 bases, leaving 5 bases between them. The length of the CDR3 is 12 residues. CDR3 nucleotide sequence: TGTGCCAGCAGCACAGACTCCTACGAGCAGTACTTC. It specifies CASSTDSYEQYF.

This clone was observed a single time. The chain couples TRBV9 to TRBJ2-3, with 8 bases that match TRBD1. The CDR3 is 15 amino acids. V lost 0 bases, J lost 4 bases, and 4 bases stayed unmatched. Germline CDR1 reads SGDLS; CDR2 reads YYNGEE. The CDR3 sequence is CASSVDRGFPDTQYF. In DNA, the CDR3 is TGTGCCAGCAGCGTAGACAGGGGGTTTCCAGATACGCAGTATTTT.

This chain uses TRBV4-3 with TRBJ1-1; D not certain. The CDR3 is 14 amino acids. Trimming took 2 bases from V and 0 from J, leaving 7 bases between them. The germline V gene has CDR1 LGHNA and CDR2 YSLEER. CDR3: CASSQSLMNTEAFF. The CDR3 DNA sequence: TGCGCCAGCAGCCAAAGTTTAATGAACACTGAAGCTTTCTTT.

The chain combines TRBV28 with TRBJ1-2, with D tentatively TRBD1 (6 bases). Germline values: CDR1 MDHEN, CDR2 SYDVKM. This CDR3 spans 15 amino acids. Trimming left V 7 bases short and J 5 bases short, with 20 bases between. The CDR3, as DNA: TGTGCCAGCACCTCGCTCCTCGGGGGGGCTTATGGCTACACCTTC. Translating gives CASTSLLGGAYGYTF.

The chain joins TRBV9 to TRBJ1-6, with unresolved D. The CDR3 sequence is 15 residues long. Deletions cut 0 bases from V and 8 bases from J, with 12 bases between. Germline lookup yields CDR1 SGDLS and CDR2 YYNGEE. The CDR3 region is CASSVAGRLDSPLHF. The CDR3, as DNA: TGTGCCAGCAGCGTAGCCGGACGGTTAGATTCACCCCTCCACTTT.

The J gene is TRBJ2-7, the V gene TRBV28; D is unresolved. CDR3 length equals 14 residues. The V end lost 6 bases, the J end lost 2 bases, and 14 bases lay between the germline ends. Germline V gene sequence: CDR1 MDHEN, CDR2 SYDVKM. The CDR3 DNA follows: TGTGCCAGCAGAGGTCGGCCCTTTACCTACGAGCAGTACGTC. Protein sequence: CASRGRPFTYEQYV.

This chain connects TRBV29-1 to TRBJ2-2, with 8 bases aligning to TRBD1. The CDR3 sequence is 14 residues long. The J segment lost 3 bases and the V segment lost 4 bases, leaving 4 bases of the junction unmatched. Germline CDR1 SQVTM, CDR2 ANQGSEA. Written as DNA, the CDR3 is TGCAGCGTTGGTGCAGGGGGCGACACCGGGGAGCTGTTTTTT. It is translated as CSVGAGGDTGELFF.

The chain links TRBV5-8 to TRBJ2-7, with unresolved D. The V and J ends lost 5 bases and 1 base respectively, with 4 bases between them. The CDR3 is 11 residues long. Germline V CDR1 and CDR2: SGHTS, YDEGEE. CDR3 residues: CASSQSYEQYV. The CDR3 coding sequence is TGTGCCAGCAGTCAGTCCTACGAGCAGTACGTC.

This chain connects TRBV6-5 to TRBJ1-1; D call uncertain. From germline, CDR1 is MNHEY and CDR2 SVGAGI. The CDR3 contains 13 residues. Trimming left V 8 bases short and J 0 bases short, with 10 bases between. CDR3 region: CASGGPMNTEAFF. The CDR3 region has the DNA TGTGCCAGCGGAGGGCCCATGAACACTGAAGCTTTCTTT.

The rearrangement links TRBV7-2 to TRBJ1-1; D uncertain. V was clipped by 5 bases and J by 4 bases, with 17 bases between them. The CDR3 loop spans 15 amino acids. Germline loops: CDR1 SGHTA, CDR2 FQGNSA. Written as DNA, the CDR3 is TGTGCCAGCAGCCGTGACGGGGTGGGAAGCACTGAAGCTTTCTTT. Translation gives CASSRDGVGSTEAFF.

The V and J genes are TRBV7-2 and TRBJ2-1, with D perhaps matching TRBD1 or TRBD2 (5 bases each). This CDR3 has 14 amino acids. The V and J ends lost 5 bases and 5 bases respectively, with 13 bases between them. Looked up from germline, CDR1 is SGHTA and CDR2 is FQGNSA. The CDR3 loop reads CASSPRPGHNEQFF. The CDR3 bases are TGTGCCAGCAGCCCCCGACCGGGACACAATGAGCAGTTCTTC.

This chain links TRBV6-5 with TRBJ1-1; D might be TRBD1 (6 bases). CDR3 length: 12 amino acids. Germline-derived CDR1 and CDR2 are MNHEY and SVGAGI. Deletions cut 8 bases from V and 7 bases from J, with 14 bases between. The DNA of the CDR3 is TGTGCCAGCCGTCGGGGGGCTCATGAAGCTTTCTTT. Translating it yields CASRRGAHEAFF.

This clone was detected only a few times. The J gene is TRBJ2-7, the V gene TRBV9, with D perhaps TRBD1 or TRBD2 (5 bases each). Trimming took off 4 bases at V and 11 bases at J, with 10 bases between the two ends. This CDR3 is 10 amino acids long. CDR1 is SGDLS, CDR2 YYNGEE, per germline. CDR3 in DNA: TGTGCCAGCAGCCCGCGAGGGGAGTACTTC. Translating gives CASSPRGEYF. Full variable domain (rest looked up from reference TRBV9 and TRBJ2-7): DSGVTQTPKHLITATGQRVTLRCSPRSGDLSVYWYQQSLDQGLQFLIQYYNGEERAKGNILERFSAQQFPDLHSELNLSSLELGDSALYFCASSPRGEYFGPGTRLTVT.

This clone was detected only once. The chain recombines TRBV15 with TRBJ1-1; 7 positions match TRBD1. The germline V gene has CDR1 LNHNV and CDR2 YYDKDF (reference sequence). The CDR3 length is 15 residues. Unmatched junction bases numbered 7, after V lost 6 bases and J lost 0 bases. CDR3 sequence (DNA): TGTGCCACCAGTCAGGGGGGGCCAATGAACACTGAAGCTTTCTTT. It specifies CATSQGGPMNTEAFF.

V and J are TRBV6-1 and TRBJ1-3; TRBD1 matches at 7 bases. J gave up 0 bases and V 6 bases, and 2 bases lay outside the gene matches. The length of the CDR3 is 14 residues. Per the germline V gene, CDR1 is MNHNS and CDR2 is SASEGT. CDR3: CASRTGTSGNTIYF. CDR3 nucleotides: TGTGCCAGCAGGACAGGGACCTCTGGAAACACCATATATTTT.